These T cell receptor beta chains were read from a single sample in a study of T cell responses to AZD1222 COVID-19 vaccine. Measured with immunoSEQ multiplex PCR; TCRdb has only the in-frame clones, and not every one. The sample contains some 140,000 clones, roughly 90% of which appear only once. This material consisted of peripheral blood, taken on day 0 of AZD1222 vaccination. Receptor source: an adult in good health. Both conserved end residues are part of each CDR3. A D gene is named only where the DNA matches it firmly. Size values are once, few and many counts, or a class for expanded clones, and some rows have none.

J	D	V	size	CDR3	DNA
TRBJ1-3	NA	TRBV7-2	NA	CASSLVTGGGNTIYF	TGTGCCAGCAGCTTAGTGACAGGTGGTGGAAACACCATATATTTT
TRBJ1-1	NA	TRBV5-5	NA	CASSFGVFMNTEAFF	TGTGCCAGCAGCTTTGGGGTTTTCATGAACACTGAAGCTTTCTTT
TRBJ1-1	TRBD1	TRBV7-2	NA	CASSYNRGQDTEAFF	TGTGCCAGCAGCTACAACAGGGGGCAGGACACTGAAGCTTTCTTT
TRBJ2-1	NA	TRBV2	NA	CASSERVGHFSYNEQFF	TGTGCCAGCAGTGAGCGTGTGGGACACTTCTCCTACAATGAGCAGTTCTTC
TRBJ2-2	NA	TRBV30	NA	CAWSHLGELFF	TGTGCCTGGAGTCATCTCGGGGAGCTGTTTTTT
TRBJ1-6	NA	TRBV9	NA	CASGGGNSPLHF	TGTGCCAGCGGAGGGGGAAATTCACCCCTCCACTTT
TRBJ2-1	NA	TRBV3-1/TRBV3-2	NA	CASSPVGAANNEQFF	TGTGCCAGCAGCCCCGTTGGGGCGGCAAACAATGAGCAGTTCTTC
TRBJ2-7	TRBD1	TRBV28	NA	CASSSTGAYEQYF	TGTGCCAGCAGCAGTACAGGGGCCTACGAGCAGTACTTC
TRBJ1-4	NA	TRBV30	NA	CAWSAGRGEKLFF	TGTGCCTGGAGTGCTGGGCGAGGTGAAAAACTGTTTTTT
TRBJ2-2	TRBD1	TRBV19	NA	CASQDRVGTGELFF	TGTGCCAGTCAGGACAGGGTGGGAACCGGGGAGCTGTTTTTT
TRBJ2-7	TRBD1	TRBV3-1/TRBV3-2	NA	CASSQGTGGYEQYF	TGTGCCAGCAGCCAAGGGACAGGGGGCTACGAGCAGTACTTC
TRBJ2-2	TRBD2	TRBV10-2	once	CASSVGLANTGELFF	TGCGCCAGCAGTGTAGGACTAGCTAACACCGGGGAGCTGTTTTTT
TRBJ1-2	TRBD1	TRBV7-2	NA	CASSRVTGGDYGYTF	TGTGCCAGCAGCCGCGTGACAGGGGGCGATTATGGCTACACCTTC
TRBJ2-5	NA	TRBV19	once	CASSMRRTTRQETQYF	TGTGCCAGTAGTATGAGGAGGACTACCCGCCAAGAGACCCAGTACTTC
TRBJ1-3	NA	TRBV5-5	NA	CASSFWSSGNTIYF	TGTGCCAGCAGCTTTTGGAGCTCTGGAAACACCATATATTTT
TRBJ2-1	NA	TRBV15	NA	CATSRVVTGLILF	TGTGCCACCAGCAGAGTGGTAACGGGACTTATTCTCTTC
TRBJ2-1	NA	TRBV12-5	NA	CASGTYLRNEQFF	TGTGCTAGTGGAACCTACCTAAGGAATGAGCAGTTCTTC
TRBJ1-4	NA	TRBV7-8	NA	CASSRWDRSVSTNEKLFF	TGTGCCAGCAGCCGGTGGGACCGCTCGGTTTCAACTAATGAAAAACTGTTTTTT
TRBJ1-4	NA	TRBV19	NA	CASSIDGAANEKLFF	TGTGCCAGTAGTATAGACGGGGCGGCTAATGAAAAACTGTTTTTT
TRBJ2-5	NA	TRBV7-3	NA	CASSLGAGTKETQYF	TGTGCCAGCAGCTTGGGCGCCGGGACGAAAGAGACCCAGTACTTC
TRBJ1-1	NA	TRBV7-3	few	CASSPMGGSFGEAFF	TGTGCCAGCAGCCCTATGGGGGGGTCCTTCGGTGAAGCTTTCTTT
TRBJ1-3	TRBD1	TRBV19	NA	CASRTDRYSGNTIYF	TGTGCCAGTAGAACGGACAGGTACTCTGGAAACACCATATATTTT